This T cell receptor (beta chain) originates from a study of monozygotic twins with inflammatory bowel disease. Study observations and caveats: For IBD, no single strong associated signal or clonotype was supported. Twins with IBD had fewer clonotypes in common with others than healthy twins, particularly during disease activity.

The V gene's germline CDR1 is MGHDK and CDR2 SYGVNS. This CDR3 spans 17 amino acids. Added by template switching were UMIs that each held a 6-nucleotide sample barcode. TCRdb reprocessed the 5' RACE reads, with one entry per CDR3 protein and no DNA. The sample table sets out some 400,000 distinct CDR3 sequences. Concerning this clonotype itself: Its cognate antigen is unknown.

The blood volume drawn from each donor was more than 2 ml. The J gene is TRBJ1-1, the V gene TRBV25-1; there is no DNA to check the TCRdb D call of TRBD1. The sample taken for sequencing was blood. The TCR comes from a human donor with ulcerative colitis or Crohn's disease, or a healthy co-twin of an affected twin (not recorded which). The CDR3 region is CASSEYPGRGGKTEAFF.